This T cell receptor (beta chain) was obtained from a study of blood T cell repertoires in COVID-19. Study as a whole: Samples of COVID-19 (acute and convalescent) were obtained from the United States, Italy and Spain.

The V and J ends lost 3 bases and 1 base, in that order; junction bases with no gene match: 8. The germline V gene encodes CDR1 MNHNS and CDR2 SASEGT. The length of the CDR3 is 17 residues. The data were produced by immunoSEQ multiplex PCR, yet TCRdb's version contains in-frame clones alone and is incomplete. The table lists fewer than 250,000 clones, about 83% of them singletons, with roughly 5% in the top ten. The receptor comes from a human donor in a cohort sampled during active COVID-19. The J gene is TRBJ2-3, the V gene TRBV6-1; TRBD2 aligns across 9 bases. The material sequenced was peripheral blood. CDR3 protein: CASSDTLLAGRTDTQYF. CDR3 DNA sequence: TGTGCCAGCAGTGATACGTTGCTAGCGGGGCGCACAGATACGCAGTATTTT.